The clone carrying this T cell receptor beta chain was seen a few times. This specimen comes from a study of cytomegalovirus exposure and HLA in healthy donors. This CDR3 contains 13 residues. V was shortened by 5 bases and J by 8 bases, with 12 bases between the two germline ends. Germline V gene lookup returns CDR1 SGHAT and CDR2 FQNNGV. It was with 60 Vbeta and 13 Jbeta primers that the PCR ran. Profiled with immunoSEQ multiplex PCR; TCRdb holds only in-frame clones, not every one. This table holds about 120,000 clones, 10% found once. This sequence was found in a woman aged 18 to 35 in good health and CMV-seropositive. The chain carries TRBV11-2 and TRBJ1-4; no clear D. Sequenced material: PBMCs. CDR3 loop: CASSPQVVEKLFF. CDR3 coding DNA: TGTGCCAGCAGCCCTCAGGTGGTAGAAAAACTGTTTTTT.